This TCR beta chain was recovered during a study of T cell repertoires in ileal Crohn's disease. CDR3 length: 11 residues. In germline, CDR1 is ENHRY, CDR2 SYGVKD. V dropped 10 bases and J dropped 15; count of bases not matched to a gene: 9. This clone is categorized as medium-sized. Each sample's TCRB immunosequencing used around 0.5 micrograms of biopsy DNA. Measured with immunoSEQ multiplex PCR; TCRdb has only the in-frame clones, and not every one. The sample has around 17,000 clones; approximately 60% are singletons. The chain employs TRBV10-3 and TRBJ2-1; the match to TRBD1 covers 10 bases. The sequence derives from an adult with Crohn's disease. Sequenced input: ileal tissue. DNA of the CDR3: TGTGCCACCGGACAGGGGGACGAGGGGTTCTTC. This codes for CATGQGDEGFF.